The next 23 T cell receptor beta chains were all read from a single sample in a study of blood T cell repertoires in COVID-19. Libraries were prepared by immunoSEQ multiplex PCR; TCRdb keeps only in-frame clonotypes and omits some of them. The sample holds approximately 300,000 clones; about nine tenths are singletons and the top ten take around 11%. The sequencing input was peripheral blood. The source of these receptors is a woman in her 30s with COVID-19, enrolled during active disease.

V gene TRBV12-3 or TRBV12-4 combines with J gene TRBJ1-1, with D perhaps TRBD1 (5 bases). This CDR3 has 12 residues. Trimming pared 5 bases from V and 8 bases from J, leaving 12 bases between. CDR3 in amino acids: CASSPVGAEAFF. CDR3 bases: TGTGCCAGCAGTCCCGTAGGGGCGGAAGCTTTCTTT.

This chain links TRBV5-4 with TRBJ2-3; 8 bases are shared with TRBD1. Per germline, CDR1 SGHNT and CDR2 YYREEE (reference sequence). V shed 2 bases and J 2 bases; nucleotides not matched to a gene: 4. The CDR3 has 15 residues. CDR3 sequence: CASSFPDRVTDTQYF. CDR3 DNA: TGTGCCAGCAGCTTCCCGGACAGGGTCACAGATACGCAGTATTTT.

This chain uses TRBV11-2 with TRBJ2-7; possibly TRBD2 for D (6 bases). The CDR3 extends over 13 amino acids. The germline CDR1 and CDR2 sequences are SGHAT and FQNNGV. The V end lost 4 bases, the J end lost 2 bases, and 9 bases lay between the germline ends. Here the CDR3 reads CASSSGVTYEQYF. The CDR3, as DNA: TGTGCCAGCAGCTCGGGAGTTACCTACGAGCAGTACTTC. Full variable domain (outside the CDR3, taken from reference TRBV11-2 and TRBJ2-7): EAGVAQSPRYKIIEKRQSVAFWCNPISGHATLYWYQQILGQGPKLLIQFQNNGVVDDSQLPKDRFSAERLKGVDSTLKIQPAKLEDSAVYLCASSSGVTYEQYFGPGTRLTVT.

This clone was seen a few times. The CDR3 loop reads CASSRDRGNYGYTF. Here the CDR3 DNA reads TGTGCCAGCAGCCGGGACAGGGGGAACTATGGCTACACCTTC. The rearrangement uses TRBV4-2 and TRBJ1-2; 11 bases match TRBD1. J lost 2 bases, V lost 4 bases, and 0 bases had no gene match. Germline values: CDR1 LGHNA, CDR2 YNFKEQ. The CDR3 spans 14 residues.

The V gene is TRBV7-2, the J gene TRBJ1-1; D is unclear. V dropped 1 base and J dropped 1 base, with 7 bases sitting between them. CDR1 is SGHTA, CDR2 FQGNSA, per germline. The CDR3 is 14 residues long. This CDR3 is CASSLGLTNTEAFF. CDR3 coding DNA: TGTGCCAGCAGCTTAGGACTTACGAACACTGAAGCTTTCTTT.

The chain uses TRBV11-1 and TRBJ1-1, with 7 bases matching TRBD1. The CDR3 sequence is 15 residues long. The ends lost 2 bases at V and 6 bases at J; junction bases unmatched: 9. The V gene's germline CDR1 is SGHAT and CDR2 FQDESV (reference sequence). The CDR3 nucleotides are TGTGCCAGCAGCTTACCACAGGGGTTGGCCGCTGAAGCTTTCTTT. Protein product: CASSLPQGLAAEAFF.

CDR3 sequence: CSVRGRADQETQYF. The CDR3 DNA reads TGCAGCGTCAGGGGGCGAGCGGACCAAGAGACCCAGTACTTC. The chain couples TRBV29-1 to TRBJ2-5; 8 bases line up with TRBD1. The CDR3 has 14 amino acids. Germline-derived CDR1 and CDR2 are SQVTM and ANQGSEA. V lost 6 bases, J lost 0 bases, and 6 bases stayed unmatched. Full variable domain (missing parts from reference TRBV29-1 and TRBJ2-5): SAVISQKPSRDICQRGTSLTIQCQVDSQVTMMFWYRQQPGQSLTLIATANQGSEATYESGFVIDKFPISRPNLTFSTLTVSNMSPEDSSIYLCSVRGRADQETQYFGPGTRLLVL.

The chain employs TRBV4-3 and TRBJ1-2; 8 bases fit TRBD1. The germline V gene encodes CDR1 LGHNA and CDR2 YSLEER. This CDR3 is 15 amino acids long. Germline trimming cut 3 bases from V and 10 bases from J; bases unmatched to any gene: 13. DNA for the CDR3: TGCGCCAGCAGCCACTCCAGGGGCGCAGGGGGCGACTACACCTTC. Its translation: CASSHSRGAGGDYTF.

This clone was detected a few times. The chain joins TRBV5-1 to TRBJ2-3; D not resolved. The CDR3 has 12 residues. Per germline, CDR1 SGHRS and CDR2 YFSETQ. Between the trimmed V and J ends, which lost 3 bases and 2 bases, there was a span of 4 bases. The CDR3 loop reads CASSSLTDTQYF. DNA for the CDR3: TGCGCCAGCAGCTCCCTCACAGATACGCAGTATTTT.

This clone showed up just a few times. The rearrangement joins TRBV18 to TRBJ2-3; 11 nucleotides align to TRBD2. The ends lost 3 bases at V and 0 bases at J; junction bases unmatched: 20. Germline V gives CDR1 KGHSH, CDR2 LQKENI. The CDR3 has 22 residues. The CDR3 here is CASSPGGSFLAGGPESTDTQYF. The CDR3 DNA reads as TGTGCCAGCTCACCGGGGGGCTCGTTCCTAGCGGGAGGCCCCGAAAGCACAGATACGCAGTATTTT.

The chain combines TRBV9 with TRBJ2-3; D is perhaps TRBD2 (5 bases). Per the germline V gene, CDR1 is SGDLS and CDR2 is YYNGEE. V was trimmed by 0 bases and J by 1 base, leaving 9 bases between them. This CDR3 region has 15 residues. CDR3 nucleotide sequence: TGTGCCAGCAGCGTAGCTCCCGGGGGCACAGATACGCAGTATTTT. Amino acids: CASSVAPGGTDTQYF.

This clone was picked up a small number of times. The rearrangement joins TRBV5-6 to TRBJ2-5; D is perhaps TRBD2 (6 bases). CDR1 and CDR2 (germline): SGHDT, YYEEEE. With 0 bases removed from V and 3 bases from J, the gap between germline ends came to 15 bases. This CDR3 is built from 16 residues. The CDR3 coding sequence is TGTGCCAGCAGCTTGGGGATAGCGGTTTACAAAGAGACCCAGTACTTC. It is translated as CASSLGIAVYKETQYF.

Written as DNA, the CDR3 is TGCGCCAGCAGCGAGGGAGGACTTGGAGATACGCAGTATTTT. Translating gives CASSEGGLGDTQYF. The gene calls are TRBV10-1 and TRBJ2-3; the D gene is possibly TRBD2 (6 bases). Germline CDR1 reads WNHNN; CDR2 reads SYGVQD (reference sequence). Between the trimmed V and J ends, which lost 6 bases and 5 bases, there was a span of 15 bases. The CDR3 runs to 14 residues.

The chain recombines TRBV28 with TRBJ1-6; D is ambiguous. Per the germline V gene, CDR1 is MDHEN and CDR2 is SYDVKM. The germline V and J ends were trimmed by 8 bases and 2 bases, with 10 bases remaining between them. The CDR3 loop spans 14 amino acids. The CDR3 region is CASHSGTYNSPLHF. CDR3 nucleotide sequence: TGTGCCAGCCATTCCGGGACCTATAATTCACCCCTCCACTTT.

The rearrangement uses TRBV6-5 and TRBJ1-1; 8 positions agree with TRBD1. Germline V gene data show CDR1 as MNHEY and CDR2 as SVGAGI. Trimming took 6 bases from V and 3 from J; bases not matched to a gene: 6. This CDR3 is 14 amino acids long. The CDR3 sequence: CASRKQGGDTEAFF. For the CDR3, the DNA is TGTGCCAGCAGAAAACAGGGGGGGGACACTGAAGCTTTCTTT.

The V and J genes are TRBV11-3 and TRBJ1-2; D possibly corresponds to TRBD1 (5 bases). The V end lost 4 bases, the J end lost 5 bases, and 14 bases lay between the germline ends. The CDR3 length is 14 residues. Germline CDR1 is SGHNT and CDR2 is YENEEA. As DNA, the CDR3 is TGTGCCAGCAGCTCCCCGAAGGAGGGGTATGGCTACACCTTC. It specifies CASSSPKEGYGYTF.

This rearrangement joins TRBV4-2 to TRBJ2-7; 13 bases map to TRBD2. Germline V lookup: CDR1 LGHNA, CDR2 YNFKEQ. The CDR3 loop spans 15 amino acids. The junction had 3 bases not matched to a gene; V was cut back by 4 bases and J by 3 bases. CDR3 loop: CASSLGLAGDYEQYF. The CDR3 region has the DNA TGTGCCAGCAGCCTCGGACTAGCGGGAGACTACGAGCAGTACTTC.

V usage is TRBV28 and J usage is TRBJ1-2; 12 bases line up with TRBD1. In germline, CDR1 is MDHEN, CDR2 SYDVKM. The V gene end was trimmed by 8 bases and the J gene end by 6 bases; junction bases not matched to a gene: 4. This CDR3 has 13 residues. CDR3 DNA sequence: TGTGCCAGCCGGGACAGGGGGCGTAATGGCTACACCTTC. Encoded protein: CASRDRGRNGYTF.

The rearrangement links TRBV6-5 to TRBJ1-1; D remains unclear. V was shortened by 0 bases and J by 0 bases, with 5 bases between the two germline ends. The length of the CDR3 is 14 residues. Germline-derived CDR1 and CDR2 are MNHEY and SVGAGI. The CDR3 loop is CASSYSQVNTEAFF. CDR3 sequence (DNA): TGTGCCAGCAGTTACTCGCAGGTGAACACTGAAGCTTTCTTT.

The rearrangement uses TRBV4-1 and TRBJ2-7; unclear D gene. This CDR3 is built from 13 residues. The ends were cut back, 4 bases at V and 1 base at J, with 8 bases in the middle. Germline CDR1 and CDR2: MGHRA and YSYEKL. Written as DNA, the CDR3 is TGCGCCAGCAGCCCGGCGGATTCCTACGAGCAGTACTTC. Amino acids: CASSPADSYEQYF.

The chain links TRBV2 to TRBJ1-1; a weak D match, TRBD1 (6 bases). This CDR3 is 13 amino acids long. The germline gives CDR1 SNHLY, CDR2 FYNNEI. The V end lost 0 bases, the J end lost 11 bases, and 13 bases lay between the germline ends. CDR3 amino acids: CASSEARGMTAFF. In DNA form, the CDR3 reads TGTGCCAGCAGTGAAGCCAGGGGAATGACGGCTTTCTTT. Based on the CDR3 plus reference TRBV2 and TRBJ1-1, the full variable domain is EPEVTQTPSHQVTQMGQEVILRCVPISNHLYFYWYRQILGQKVEFLVSFYNNEISEKSEIFDDQFSVERPDGSNFTLKIRSTKLEDSAMYFCASSEARGMTAFFGQGTRLTVV.

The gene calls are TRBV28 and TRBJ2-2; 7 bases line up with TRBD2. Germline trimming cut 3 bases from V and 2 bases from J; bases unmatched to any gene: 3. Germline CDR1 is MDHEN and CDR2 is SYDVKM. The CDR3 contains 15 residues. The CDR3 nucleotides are TGTGCCAGCAGTTTCAGCGGGACCAACACCGGGGAGCTGTTTTTT. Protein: CASSFSGTNTGELFF.

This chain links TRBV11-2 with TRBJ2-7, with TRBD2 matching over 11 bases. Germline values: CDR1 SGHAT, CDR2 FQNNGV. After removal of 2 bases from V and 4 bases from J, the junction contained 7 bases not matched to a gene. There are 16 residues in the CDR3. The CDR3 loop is CASSLRGSGGVYEQYF. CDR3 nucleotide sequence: TGTGCCAGCAGCTTAAGGGGTAGCGGGGGGGTTTACGAGCAGTACTTC.